These T cell receptor beta chains were read from a single sample in a study of response to subunit inactivated influenza vaccine. MiXCR was run by TCRdb on the RT-PCR reads, yielding one entry per CDR3 protein. The sample contains approximately 520,000 distinct CDR3 sequences, 25% of which appear only once. The material was CD4+ T cells sorted from PBMCs, obtained 5 to 6 days after vaccination. These receptors originate from a middle-aged man who received an inactivated influenza vaccine. Each CDR3 is given with its conserved first and last residue. Fields, in order: V gene, clone size, J gene, CDR3 length, D gene, CDR3 DNA, CDR3 protein. D genes are given only for firm matches. Clone size appears in some rows only: once, few, many, or a class for an expanded clone.

V: TRBV28
size: -
J: TRBJ1-2
length: 14
D: TRBD1
DNA: TGTGCCAGCATCCCTCTGACAGGGGGTGGTGGCTACACCTTC
CDR3: CASIPLTGGGGYTF

V: TRBV7-2
size: few
J: TRBJ1-2
length: 16
D: -
DNA: TGTGCCAGCAGCACATCCCCCCGGGCGTTCAACTATGGCTACACCTTC
CDR3: CASSTSPRAFNYGYTF

V: TRBV7-8
size: -
J: TRBJ1-5
length: 14
D: -
DNA: TGTGCCAGCAGCGCACAGGGTCCCAATCAGCCCCAGCATTTT
CDR3: CASSAQGPNQPQHF

V: TRBV28
size: few
J: TRBJ1-2
length: 12
D: -
DNA: TGTGCCAGCAGTACGGGACTTTATGGCTACACCTTC
CDR3: CASSTGLYGYTF

V: TRBV7-2
size: -
J: TRBJ2-1
length: 16
D: TRBD2
DNA: TGTGCCAGCAGCTTAGTCGGCGGGCGGGGGGGCGATGAGCAGTTCTTC
CDR3: CASSLVGGRGGDEQFF

V: TRBV4-3
size: few
J: TRBJ2-7
length: 16
D: TRBD2
DNA: TGCGCCAGCAGCCAAGGACCTAGCGGGAGCTCCTACGAGCAGTACTTC
CDR3: CASSQGPSGSSYEQYF

V: TRBV5-1
size: few
J: TRBJ2-1
length: 11
D: TRBD2
DNA: TGCGCCAGCAGCTTAGGGACTAAGCTGTTCTTC
CDR3: CASSLGTKLFF

V: TRBV5-1
size: few
J: TRBJ2-7
length: 15
D: TRBD1
DNA: TGCGCCAGCAGCCACCCCCAGACAGGGCTCTACGAGCAGTACTTC
CDR3: CASSHPQTGLYEQYF

V: TRBV18
size: -
J: TRBJ2-1
length: 15
D: -
DNA: TGTGCCAGCTCACCGGCGTCGAGCTCCTACAATGAGCAGTTCTTC
CDR3: CASSPASSSYNEQFF

V: TRBV5-1
size: -
J: TRBJ2-5
length: 13
D: -
DNA: TGCGCCAGCTCAAAGAGTCTTCAAGAGACCCAGTACTTC
CDR3: CASSKSLQETQYF

V: TRBV20-1
size: -
J: TRBJ2-1
length: 14
D: -
DNA: TGCAGTGCTAGAGAACCCAGGATGTACAATGAGCAGTTCTTC
CDR3: CSAREPRMYNEQFF

V: TRBV7-9
size: few
J: TRBJ2-7
length: 9
D: -
DNA: TGTGCCAGCGGTAACGAGCAGTACTTC
CDR3: CASGNEQYF

V: TRBV20-1
size: -
J: TRBJ2-3
length: 16
D: -
DNA: TGCAGTGCTAGAGATCCCTTCGAAACTAGCACAGATACGCAGTATTTT
CDR3: CSARDPFETSTDTQYF

V: TRBV20-1
size: few
J: TRBJ1-2
length: 14
D: -
DNA: TGCAGTGCTACGGAGGGGGGTACTAACTATGGCTACACCTTC
CDR3: CSATEGGTNYGYTF

V: TRBV6-1
size: -
J: TRBJ1-4
length: 15
D: -
DNA: TGTGCCAGCAGACCTAACAAGGGCTTCAATGAAAAACTGTTTTTT
CDR3: CASRPNKGFNEKLFF

V: TRBV20-1
size: few
J: TRBJ1-4
length: 13
D: -
DNA: TGCAGTGCTTTCCAGGGGAGGGTTGAAAAACTGTTTTTT
CDR3: CSAFQGRVEKLFF

V: TRBV20-1
size: -
J: TRBJ2-3
length: 17
D: -
DNA: TGCAGTGCTCGAGGAGATACCCGCGGGGCGAGCACAGATACGCAGTATTTT
CDR3: CSARGDTRGASTDTQYF

V: TRBV20-1
size: -
J: TRBJ1-6
length: 13
D: -
DNA: TGCAGTGCCCTACAGGGTAGTGGTTCACCCCTCCACTTT
CDR3: CSALQGSGSPLHF

V: TRBV5-1
size: -
J: TRBJ1-1
length: 15
D: -
DNA: TGCGCCAGCAGCTTAGGAACTACAGGGAACACTGAAGCTTTCTTT
CDR3: CASSLGTTGNTEAFF

V: TRBV15
size: few
J: TRBJ2-1
length: 14
D: TRBD2
DNA: TGTGCCACAAAAGGACTAGCCGGTTGGAATGAGCAGTTCTTC
CDR3: CATKGLAGWNEQFF

V: TRBV4-3
size: -
J: TRBJ1-6
length: 15
D: -
DNA: TGCGCCAGCAGCCAAGTCCCCCTCGAGGATTCACCCCTCCACTTT
CDR3: CASSQVPLEDSPLHF

V: TRBV4-2
size: -
J: TRBJ2-3
length: 12
D: -
DNA: TGTGCCAGCAGCCAAGGCGTAGATACGCAGTATTTT
CDR3: CASSQGVDTQYF

V: TRBV5-4
size: once
J: TRBJ2-7
length: 15
D: TRBD1
DNA: TGTGCCAGCAGCTTGGGGACAGGGCAGATATACGAGCAGTACTTC
CDR3: CASSLGTGQIYEQYF

V: TRBV4-1
size: -
J: TRBJ2-1
length: 16
D: -
DNA: TGCGCCAGCAGCCAAGTAAGCAGGGTAGGTTTCAATCGGCAGTTCTTC
CDR3: CASSQVSRVGFNRQFF

V: TRBV4-2
size: -
J: TRBJ1-3
length: 15
D: -
DNA: TGTGCCAGCAGCCAAGCTCCCTTCCCTGGAAACACCATATATTTT
CDR3: CASSQAPFPGNTIYF

V: TRBV4-3
size: -
J: TRBJ2-7
length: 17
D: TRBD2
DNA: TGCGCCAGCAGCCAAGATGTAGCGGGAGGGATCTCCTACGAGCAGTACTTC
CDR3: CASSQDVAGGISYEQYF

V: TRBV20-1
size: many
J: TRBJ2-7
length: 15
D: -
DNA: TGCAGTGCGACACCTCAAGGTGTTTTCTCCTACGAGCAGTACTTC
CDR3: CSATPQGVFSYEQYF

V: TRBV12-3/TRBV12-4
size: few
J: TRBJ1-3
length: 13
D: -
DNA: TGTGCCAGCAGGAGGGGCTCTGGAAACACCATATATTTT
CDR3: CASRRGSGNTIYF

V: TRBV28
size: -
J: TRBJ1-6
length: 12
D: -
DNA: TGTGCCAGCAGTTTGCTGCGTTCACCCCTCCACTTT
CDR3: CASSLLRSPLHF

V: TRBV6-5
size: few
J: TRBJ2-5
length: 17
D: TRBD2
DNA: TGTGCCAGCAGTTACTCGTTACTAGCGGGAGGTGGGGAGACCCAGTACTTC
CDR3: CASSYSLLAGGGETQYF

V: TRBV4-1
size: few
J: TRBJ2-3
length: 18
D: TRBD1
DNA: TGCGCCAGCAGCCCTACCGGGACAGGGGTCATAGGCACAGATACGCAGTATTTT
CDR3: CASSPTGTGVIGTDTQYF

V: TRBV20-1
size: few
J: TRBJ2-7
length: 14
D: TRBD1
DNA: TGCAGTGCAAACCGGGACAGGGGGCTCTACGAGCAGTACTTC
CDR3: CSANRDRGLYEQYF

V: TRBV29-1
size: -
J: TRBJ2-7
length: 14
D: TRBD1
DNA: TGCAGCGTTGTAAAAGGACAGGGGGACTACGAGCAGTACTTC
CDR3: CSVVKGQGDYEQYF

V: TRBV2
size: -
J: TRBJ2-3
length: 15
D: -
DNA: TGTGCCAGCAGTGCACAACAGAGACACACAGATACGCAGTATTTT
CDR3: CASSAQQRHTDTQYF

V: TRBV6-2/TRBV6-3
size: -
J: TRBJ2-3
length: 14
D: -
DNA: TGTGCCAGCAGTTACGTCGGGGACACAGATACGCAGTATTTT
CDR3: CASSYVGDTDTQYF

V: TRBV20-1
size: -
J: TRBJ1-1
length: 14
D: -
DNA: TGCAGTGCTACAGGCTGGGCCTCGAACACTGAAGCTTTCTTT
CDR3: CSATGWASNTEAFF

V: TRBV24-1
size: many
J: TRBJ2-1
length: 18
D: -
DNA: TGTGCCACCAGTGACCCTTGGAAGTCTGGCGGTAAATACAATGAGCAGTTCTTC
CDR3: CATSDPWKSGGKYNEQFF

V: TRBV5-1
size: -
J: TRBJ2-7
length: 14
D: -
DNA: TGCGCCAGCCAGGAAGGGATCAGGACCTACGAGCAGTACTTC
CDR3: CASQEGIRTYEQYF

V: TRBV4-3
size: few
J: TRBJ2-3
length: 15
D: -
DNA: TGCGCCAGCAGCCAAGACTGGGGGGAGCCAGATACGCAGTATTTT
CDR3: CASSQDWGEPDTQYF

V: TRBV7-9
size: -
J: TRBJ2-3
length: 15
D: -
DNA: TGTGCCAGCAGCCTCGGCAGTCTTGACACAGATACGCAGTATTTT
CDR3: CASSLGSLDTDTQYF

V: TRBV9
size: few
J: TRBJ2-5
length: 15
D: -
DNA: TGTGCCAGCAGCTTCCGCGGCAGGGCGCAAGAGACCCAGTACTTC
CDR3: CASSFRGRAQETQYF

V: TRBV12-3/TRBV12-4
size: -
J: TRBJ1-6
length: 13
D: -
DNA: TGTGCCAGCAGTGACGGGATCAATTCACCCCTCCACTTT
CDR3: CASSDGINSPLHF

V: TRBV5-1
size: -
J: TRBJ1-3
length: 13
D: -
DNA: TGCGCCAGCAGCCCTCAATCTGGAAACACCATATATTTT
CDR3: CASSPQSGNTIYF

V: TRBV12-3/TRBV12-4
size: -
J: TRBJ2-3
length: 16
D: TRBD1
DNA: TGTGCCAGCAGCCAAACACAGGGGGCTAGCACAGATACGCAGTATTTT
CDR3: CASSQTQGASTDTQYF

V: TRBV27
size: -
J: TRBJ2-2
length: 16
D: -
DNA: TGTGCCAGCAGTTTAACAGACAGGCCTTGGGCCGGGGAGCTGTTTTTT
CDR3: CASSLTDRPWAGELFF

V: TRBV7-2
size: -
J: TRBJ2-5
length: 14
D: -
DNA: TGTGCCAGCACCCCCGGGAGAAGCGGAGAGACCCAGTACTTC
CDR3: CASTPGRSGETQYF

V: TRBV11-2
size: -
J: TRBJ2-3
length: 19
D: -
DNA: TGTGCCAGCAGCTTCATTCCGAGGAGGCGGCTTGGAGTTCCAGATACGCAGTATTTT
CDR3: CASSFIPRRRLGVPDTQYF

V: TRBV9
size: many
J: TRBJ2-7
length: 16
D: -
DNA: TGTGCCAGCAGCGTAGAGACGAAAAACACCGAGACAGGGCAGTACTTC
CDR3: CASSVETKNTETGQYF

V: TRBV11-2
size: -
J: TRBJ2-7
length: 15
D: -
DNA: TGTGCCAGCAGCGCCCACGGTGCTTTCTCTGTAGAGCAGTACTTC
CDR3: CASSAHGAFSVEQYF

V: TRBV20-1
size: -
J: TRBJ1-5
length: 14
D: -
DNA: TGCAGTGCTAGTCACCCTTCTGGCAATCAGCCCCAGCATTTT
CDR3: CSASHPSGNQPQHF

V: TRBV7-2
size: few
J: TRBJ2-5
length: 15
D: TRBD1
DNA: TGTGCCAGCAGCCCACAACTGGACAGGCAAGAGACCCAGTACTTC
CDR3: CASSPQLDRQETQYF

V: TRBV12-3/TRBV12-4
size: -
J: TRBJ2-5
length: 15
D: TRBD1
DNA: TGTGCCAGCAGTTTGGGACAGGGGGGACAAGAGACCCAGTACTTC
CDR3: CASSLGQGGQETQYF

V: TRBV7-9
size: -
J: TRBJ2-2
length: 16
D: -
DNA: TGTGCCAGCAGCTCCATGTTTCACGCGAACACCGGGGAGCTGTTTTTT
CDR3: CASSSMFHANTGELFF

V: TRBV15
size: -
J: TRBJ1-5
length: 13
D: -
DNA: TGTGCCACCAGCAGAGATCAAGGGCAGCCCCAGCATTTT
CDR3: CATSRDQGQPQHF